This T cell receptor beta chain was identified in a study of CD8+ T cells in alopecia areata. The V and J ends lost 1 base and 3 bases, in that order; junction bases with no gene match: 5. Per the germline V gene, CDR1 is SGHVS and CDR2 is FNYEAQ. This CDR3 spans 16 amino acids. The sample's treatment: oral pan-JAK inhibitor, 5-10 mg twice daily. Following RNA extraction, reverse transcription yielded cDNA that acted as the sequencing template. Only in-frame clones appear in the TCRdb table, and some are missing; sequencing was by immunoSEQ multiplex PCR. The data hold 150,000 to 200,000 clones, with about 60% observed a single time.

The chain links TRBV7-6 to TRBJ2-3; 9 bases align to TRBD1. The clonotype originates from a human donor with alopecia areata. The sequencing here drew on CD8+ T cells sorted from blood, taken at week 24, from a patient treated with tofacitinib. Here the CDR3 reads CASSLGHDRGTDTQYF. Here the CDR3 DNA reads TGTGCCAGCAGCTTAGGACACGACAGGGGGACAGATACGCAGTATTTT.